These 29 T cell receptor beta chains were sequenced from one sample in a study of blood T cell repertoires in COVID-19. Method: immunoSEQ multiplex PCR; TCRdb's copy keeps in-frame clones and lacks some. Among 150,000 to 200,000 clones, approximately 86% were seen once, and the ten largest hold less than 3.5%. Sequencing input: peripheral blood. All receptors come from a young woman with active or convalescent COVID-19.

V and J are TRBV30 and TRBJ2-1; 9 bases fit TRBD2. This CDR3 spans 18 amino acids. The ends lost 0 bases at V and 4 bases at J; junction bases unmatched: 13. Germline assignment: CDR1 GTSNPN and CDR2 SVGIG (reference sequence). The CDR3 protein is CAWSVRSPAAGGYNEQFF. The CDR3 bases are TGTGCCTGGAGTGTACGCAGCCCCGCAGCGGGGGGATACAATGAGCAGTTCTTC.

The chain recombines TRBV24-1 with TRBJ2-3; D gene ambiguous. The CDR3 has 15 residues. Per germline, CDR1 KGHDR and CDR2 SFDVKD. Trimming left V 4 bases short and J 2 bases short, with 12 bases between. CDR3 sequence: CATSDRHEVTDTQYF. The CDR3 DNA is TGTGCCACCAGTGACCGCCACGAGGTCACAGATACGCAGTATTTT.

Note on this clone: The same CDR3 also results from other DNA sequences found in this sample. The rearrangement uses TRBV19 and TRBJ2-2; 8 bases are a match to TRBD2. The CDR3 covers 14 residues. The germline gives CDR1 LNHDA, CDR2 SQIVND (reference sequence). The ends lost 5 bases at V and 5 bases at J; junction bases unmatched: 4. The CDR3 nucleotides read TGTGCCAGTAGTCCCTTAGCGGGAACCGGGGAGCTGTTTTTT. Translating gives CASSPLAGTGELFF.

This chain joins TRBV19 and TRBJ2-3; 7 nucleotides align to TRBD2. This CDR3 region has 16 residues. The junction had 8 bases not matched to a gene; V was cut back by 4 bases and J by 1 base. Germline V gives CDR1 LNHDA, CDR2 SQIVND (reference sequence). CDR3 bases: TGTGCCAGTAGTACCCCCCGGGCGGGGGGCACAGATACGCAGTATTTT. Translated: CASSTPRAGGTDTQYF. The full variable domain, in which reference TRBV19 and TRBJ2-3 provide the parts outside the CDR3, is DGGITQSPKYLFRKEGQNVTLSCEQNLNHDAMYWYRQDPGQGLRLIYYSQIVNDFQKGDIAEGYSVSREKKESFPLTVTSAQKNPTAFYLCASSTPRAGGTDTQYFGPGTRLTVL.

The chain has TRBV5-6 and TRBJ1-2, with 12 bases identical to TRBD1. Germline V gives CDR1 SGHDT, CDR2 YYEEEE. There are 14 residues in the CDR3. Trimming cost V 4 bases and J 7 bases; bases outside gene matches: 5. The CDR3 coding sequence is TGTGCCAGCAGCATAGGGACAGGGGGCGTTGGCTACACCTTC. Translated: CASSIGTGGVGYTF. The variable domain in full, with the rest retrieved from reference TRBV5-6 and TRBJ1-2, is DAGVTQSPTHLIKTRGQQVTLRCSPKSGHDTVSWYQQALGQGPQFIFQYYEEEERQRGNFPDRFSGHQFPNYSSELNVNALLLGDSALYLCASSIGTGGVGYTFGSGTRLTVV.

CDR3 region: CASSREVRSYNSPLHF. The CDR3 DNA reads TGTGCCAGCAGCCGGGAGGTTCGCTCCTATAATTCACCCCTCCACTTT. The rearrangement joins TRBV4-2 to TRBJ1-6; D unclear. Germline V gene data show CDR1 as LGHNA and CDR2 as YNFKEQ. The V gene lost 4 bases and the J gene lost 0 bases, with 10 bases spanning the gap. CDR3 size: 16 residues.

This clone was seen a single time. J is TRBJ1-6 and V is TRBV11-2; 7 bases map to TRBD1. The germline V gene encodes CDR1 SGHAT and CDR2 FQNNGV. This CDR3 contains 14 residues. Unmatched junction bases numbered 3, after V lost 4 bases and J lost 6 bases. The chain's CDR3 is CASSSRQGNSPLHF. The CDR3 DNA sequence: TGTGCCAGCAGCTCACGACAGGGTAATTCACCCCTCCACTTT. The full variable domain, rest sourced from reference TRBV11-2 and TRBJ1-6, is EAGVAQSPRYKIIEKRQSVAFWCNPISGHATLYWYQQILGQGPKLLIQFQNNGVVDDSQLPKDRFSAERLKGVDSTLKIQPAKLEDSAVYLCASSSRQGNSPLHFGNGTRLTVT.

The V call is TRBV5-4, the J call TRBJ2-7; 8 bases map to TRBD1. Germline trimming cut 5 bases from V and 6 bases from J; bases unmatched to any gene: 10. The CDR3 is 14 residues long. Per the germline V gene, CDR1 is SGHNT and CDR2 is YYREEE (reference sequence). The CDR3 loop reads CASRGFDDRGEQYF. Here the CDR3 DNA reads TGTGCCAGCAGAGGGTTTGATGACAGGGGCGAGCAGTACTTC.

The CDR3 bases are TGTGCCAGCAGCCCCCGGACAGGGGGGACCGGGGAGCTGTTTTTT. Its translation: CASSPRTGGTGELFF. The chain is built from TRBV5-4 and TRBJ2-2, with TRBD1 matching over 10 bases. V lost 4 bases to trimming and J lost 5 bases; unmatched junction nucleotides: 5. Germline V gene sequence: CDR1 SGHNT, CDR2 YYREEE (reference sequence). CDR3 length: 15 residues.

Here the CDR3 reads CASSSGRGAGHYEQYF. CDR3 sequence (DNA): TGTGCCAGCAGCTCTGGCAGGGGGGCCGGGCACTACGAGCAGTACTTC. The chain couples TRBV11-1 to TRBJ2-7; tentatively, D is TRBD1 (7 bases). V was shortened by 4 bases and J by 3 bases, with 19 bases between the two germline ends. The length of the CDR3 is 16 residues. Germline values: CDR1 SGHAT, CDR2 FQDESV (reference sequence).

The V gene is TRBV7-9, the J gene TRBJ2-7; D may be TRBD2 (6 bases). This CDR3 spans 13 amino acids. The V end lost 6 bases, the J end lost 3 bases, and 12 bases lay between the germline ends. Germline assignment: CDR1 SEHNR and CDR2 FQNEAQ (reference sequence). The CDR3 coding sequence is TGTGCCAGCAGTTTGACAGCGGGCTACGAGCAGTACTTC. This encodes CASSLTAGYEQYF.

The chain uses TRBV2 and TRBJ2-5; perhaps TRBD2 as D (5 bases). V was trimmed by 8 bases and J by 6 bases, leaving 13 bases between them. This CDR3 is 12 amino acids long. Germline assignment: CDR1 SNHLY and CDR2 FYNNEI. Here the CDR3 reads CASGSGGKTQYF. CDR3 nucleotides: TGTGCCAGCGGGTCCGGAGGAAAGACCCAGTACTTC.

The J gene is TRBJ2-3, the V gene TRBV19, with D tentatively TRBD2 (6 bases). CDR1 is LNHDA, CDR2 SQIVND, per germline (reference sequence). The germline V and J ends were trimmed by 7 bases and 1 base, with 9 bases remaining between them. The CDR3 is made up of 13 amino acids. CDR3 loop: CASTPGGTDTQYF. The CDR3 nucleotides read TGTGCCAGTACTCCGGGGGGCACAGATACGCAGTATTTT.

The rearrangement uses TRBV11-3 and TRBJ1-2, with D perhaps matching TRBD1 (5 bases). Trimming pared 1 base from V and 10 bases from J, leaving 13 bases between. The CDR3 sequence is 13 residues long. Germline lookup yields CDR1 SGHNT and CDR2 YENEEA. CDR3 region: CASSLGPQGTYTF. CDR3 DNA sequence: TGTGCCAGCAGCTTAGGGCCCCAGGGCACCTACACCTTC.

The V gene is TRBV6-5, the J gene TRBJ2-7; tentatively, D is TRBD2 (5 bases). V was shortened by 6 bases and J by 0 bases, with 15 bases between the two germline ends. The CDR3 spans 15 residues. Germline-derived CDR1 and CDR2 are MNHEY and SVGAGI. CDR3 protein: CASSGLAPSSYEQYF. The DNA of the CDR3 is TGTGCCAGCAGCGGTCTAGCACCGAGCTCCTACGAGCAGTACTTC.

The CDR3 spells CASTLAGQSTDTQYF. The CDR3 bases are TGTGCCAGTACGCTAGCGGGCCAGAGCACAGATACGCAGTATTTT. J is TRBJ2-3 and V is TRBV19; 8 bases map to TRBD2. V lost 7 bases, J lost 0 bases, and 6 bases stayed unmatched. This CDR3 region has 15 residues. Germline V gene sequence: CDR1 LNHDA, CDR2 SQIVND (reference sequence).

The chain uses TRBV13 and TRBJ2-7; TRBD1 might be the D (5 bases). CDR1 and CDR2 (germline): PRHDT, FYEKMQ (reference sequence). The CDR3 totals 13 residues. Trimming pared 4 bases from V and 9 bases from J, leaving 16 bases between. This CDR3 reads CASSSGAGYGQYF. The DNA of the CDR3 is TGTGCCAGCAGCTCTGGGGCAGGGTATGGGCAGTACTTC. The full variable domain, completed using reference TRBV13 and TRBJ2-7, is AAGVIQSPRHLIKEKRETATLKCYPIPRHDTVYWYQQGPGQDPQFLISFYEKMQSDKGSIPDRFSAQQFSDYHSELNMSSLELGDSALYFCASSSGAGYGQYFGPGTRLTVT.

This rearrangement joins TRBV5-1 to TRBJ1-2; maybe TRBD1 (5 bases). The germline V gene encodes CDR1 SGHRS and CDR2 YFSETQ. The CDR3 sequence is 14 residues long. V was cut by 0 bases and J by 5 bases, with 11 bases left in between. The CDR3 loop is CASSLDTGFYGYTF. CDR3 nucleotide sequence: TGCGCCAGCAGCTTGGATACAGGCTTTTATGGCTACACCTTC.

This chain connects TRBV6-5 to TRBJ2-7; D unresolved. Trimming cost V 7 bases and J 5 bases, with 15 bases left between them. Germline CDR1 reads MNHEY; CDR2 reads SVGAGI. This CDR3 contains 13 residues. CDR3 DNA: TGTGCCAGCACCCCAAGTCCACTGGACGAGCAGTACTTC. It translates to CASTPSPLDEQYF.

This clone was seen only a few times. The chain combines TRBV5-6 with TRBJ2-7; 12 bases line up with TRBD2. Germline CDR1 SGHDT, CDR2 YYEEEE. The V and J ends lost 4 bases and 5 bases, in that order; junction bases with no gene match: 10. The CDR3 covers 16 residues. The CDR3 spells CASSEPTSGGRDEQYF. For the CDR3, the DNA is TGTGCCAGCAGCGAACCGACTAGCGGGGGACGAGACGAGCAGTACTTC.

This chain links TRBV27 with TRBJ2-7; the D gene is possibly TRBD2 (5 bases). The CDR3 totals 13 residues. V was pared by 3 bases and J by 1 base, with 7 bases between. CDR1 and CDR2 from the germline V gene are MNHEY and SMNVEV (reference sequence). The DNA for the CDR3 is TGTGCCAGCAGTTTTCAGCGGTCCTACGAGCAGTACTTC. This codes for CASSFQRSYEQYF.

The chain is built from TRBV19 and TRBJ1-1; D is unresolved. CDR1 and CDR2 from the germline V gene are LNHDA and SQIVND (reference sequence). This CDR3 has 12 amino acids. Trimming left V 0 bases short and J 9 bases short, with 8 bases between. The chain's CDR3 is CASSIEEGKAFF. The CDR3 nucleotides are TGTGCCAGTAGTATAGAGGAGGGAAAAGCTTTCTTT.

V usage is TRBV30 and J usage is TRBJ2-7, with 9 bases aligning to TRBD1. The CDR3 is made up of 18 amino acids. Germline lookup yields CDR1 GTSNPN and CDR2 SVGIG (reference sequence). The V gene end was trimmed by 2 bases and the J gene end by 0 bases; junction bases not matched to a gene: 14. CDR3 residues: CAWSRSTTPGQGSYEQYF. The CDR3 nucleotides are TGTGCCTGGAGTCGCTCCACCACTCCGGGACAGGGCTCCTACGAGCAGTACTTC.

This chain joins TRBV2 and TRBJ2-1; TRBD2 matches at 7 bases. The CDR3 is 16 residues long. V lost 8 bases to trimming and J lost 14 bases; unmatched junction nucleotides: 24. Germline V gene lookup returns CDR1 SNHLY and CDR2 FYNNEI. The CDR3 sequence: CASAPVGGSFKGREFF. The CDR3, as DNA: TGTGCCAGCGCCCCGGTGGGAGGTAGCTTCAAGGGGAGGGAGTTCTTC.

This clone appeared a single time. This chain links TRBV11-2 with TRBJ2-7; a possible D gene is TRBD2 (6 bases). The germline CDR1 and CDR2 sequences are SGHAT and FQNNGV. This CDR3 spans 16 amino acids. With 5 bases removed from V and 1 base from J, the gap between germline ends came to 18 bases. CDR3 nucleotide sequence: TGTGCCAGCAGCCCCTTTCTCGGGAGATTGTCCTACGAGCAGTACTTC. Protein sequence: CASSPFLGRLSYEQYF. The complete variable domain, with remaining parts taken from reference TRBV11-2 and TRBJ2-7, reads EAGVAQSPRYKIIEKRQSVAFWCNPISGHATLYWYQQILGQGPKLLIQFQNNGVVDDSQLPKDRFSAERLKGVDSTLKIQPAKLEDSAVYLCASSPFLGRLSYEQYFGPGTRLTVT.

The chain has TRBV6-5 and TRBJ2-7; 8 bases agree with TRBD1. CDR1 is MNHEY and CDR2 is SVGAGI in the germline V gene. The ends lost 10 bases at V and 3 bases at J; junction bases unmatched: 8. The CDR3 runs 13 residues. Written as DNA, the CDR3 is TGTGCCACCTCGACAGGGGAAGGCTACGAGCAGTACTTC. Residues: CATSTGEGYEQYF.

V gene TRBV4-2 combines with J gene TRBJ1-1; 10 bases align to TRBD1. Germline lookup yields CDR1 LGHNA and CDR2 YNFKEQ. The CDR3 is made up of 15 amino acids. V lost 4 bases, J lost 6 bases, and 8 bases stayed unmatched. This chain's CDR3 is CASSPRDRGTAEAFF. CDR3 DNA: TGTGCCAGCAGCCCCCGGGACAGGGGAACGGCTGAAGCTTTCTTT.

The gene calls are TRBV28 and TRBJ1-5; no definite D call. Germline V CDR1 and CDR2: MDHEN, SYDVKM. The CDR3 is made up of 12 amino acids. Trimming took 8 bases from V and 5 from J, leaving 10 bases between them. Written as DNA, the CDR3 is TGTGCCAGCTGCGAGAGTTATCAGCCCCAGCATTTT. This codes for CASCESYQPQHF.

The J gene is TRBJ2-3, the V gene TRBV9, with 7 bases identical to TRBD1. With 4 bases clipped from V and 0 bases from J, the junction kept 5 bases outside the gene matches. The CDR3 has 15 residues. CDR1 is SGDLS, CDR2 YYNGEE, per germline. The CDR3 DNA sequence: TGTGCCAGCAGCCGACCGGGACAGAGCACAGATACGCAGTATTTT. Translating gives CASSRPGQSTDTQYF.